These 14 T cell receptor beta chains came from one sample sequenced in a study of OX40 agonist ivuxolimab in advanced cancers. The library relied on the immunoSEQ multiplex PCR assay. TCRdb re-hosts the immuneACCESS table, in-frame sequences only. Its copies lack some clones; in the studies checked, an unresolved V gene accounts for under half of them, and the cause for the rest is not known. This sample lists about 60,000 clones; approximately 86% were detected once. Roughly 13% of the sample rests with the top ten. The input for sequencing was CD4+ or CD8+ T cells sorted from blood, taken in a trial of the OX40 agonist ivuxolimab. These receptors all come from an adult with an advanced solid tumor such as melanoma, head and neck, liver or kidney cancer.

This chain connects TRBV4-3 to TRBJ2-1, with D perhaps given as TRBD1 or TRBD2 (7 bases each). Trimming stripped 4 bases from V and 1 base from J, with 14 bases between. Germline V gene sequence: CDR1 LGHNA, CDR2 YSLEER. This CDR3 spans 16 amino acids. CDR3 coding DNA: TGCGCCAGCAGCCCAGGGGGGGGCCGGTCCTACAATGAGCAGTTCTTC. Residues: CASSPGGGRSYNEQFF.

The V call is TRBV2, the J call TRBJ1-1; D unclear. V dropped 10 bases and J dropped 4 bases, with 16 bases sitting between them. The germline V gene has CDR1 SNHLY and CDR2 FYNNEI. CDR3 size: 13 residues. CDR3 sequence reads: CATSTRTGTEAFF. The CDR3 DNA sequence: TGTGCCACCTCGACAAGGACGGGCACTGAAGCTTTCTTT.

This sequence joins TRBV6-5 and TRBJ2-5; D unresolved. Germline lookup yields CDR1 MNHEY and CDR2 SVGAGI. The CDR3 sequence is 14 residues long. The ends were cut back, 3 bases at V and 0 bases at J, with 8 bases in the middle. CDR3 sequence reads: CASSYLADQETQYF. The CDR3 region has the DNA TGTGCCAGCAGTTATCTGGCAGACCAAGAGACCCAGTACTTC.

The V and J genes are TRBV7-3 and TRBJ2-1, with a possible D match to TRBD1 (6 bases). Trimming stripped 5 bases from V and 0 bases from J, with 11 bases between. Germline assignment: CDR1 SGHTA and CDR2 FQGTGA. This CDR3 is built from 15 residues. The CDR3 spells CASSLTGSSYNEQFF. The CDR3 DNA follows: TGTGCCAGCAGCCTTACAGGGAGCTCCTACAATGAGCAGTTCTTC.

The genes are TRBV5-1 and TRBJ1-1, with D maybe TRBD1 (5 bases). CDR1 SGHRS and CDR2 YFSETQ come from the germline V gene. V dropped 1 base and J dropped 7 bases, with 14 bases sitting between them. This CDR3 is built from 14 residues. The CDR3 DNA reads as TGCGCCAGCAGCTTGTCGGGCCAGGGAGGTGAAGCTTTCTTT. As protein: CASSLSGQGGEAFF.

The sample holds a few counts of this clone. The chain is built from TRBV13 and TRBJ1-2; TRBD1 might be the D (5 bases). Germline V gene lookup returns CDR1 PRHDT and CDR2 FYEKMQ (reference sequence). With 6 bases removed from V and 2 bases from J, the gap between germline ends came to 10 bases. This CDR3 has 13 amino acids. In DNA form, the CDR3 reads TGTGCCAGCAGGCCCGACAGCAACTATGGCTACACCTTC. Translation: CASRPDSNYGYTF.

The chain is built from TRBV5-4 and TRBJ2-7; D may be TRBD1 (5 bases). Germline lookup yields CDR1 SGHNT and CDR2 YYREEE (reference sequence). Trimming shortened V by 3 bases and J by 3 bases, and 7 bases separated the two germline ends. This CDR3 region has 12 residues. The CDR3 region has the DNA TGTGCCAGCAGCTGGGGCGGCTACGAGCAGTACTTC. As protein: CASSWGGYEQYF.

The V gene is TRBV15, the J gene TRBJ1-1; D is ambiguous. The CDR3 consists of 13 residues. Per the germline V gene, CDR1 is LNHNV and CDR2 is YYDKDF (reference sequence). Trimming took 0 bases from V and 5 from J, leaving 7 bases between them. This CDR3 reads CATSRDYKTEAFF. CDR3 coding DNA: TGTGCCACCAGCAGAGATTACAAGACTGAAGCTTTCTTT.

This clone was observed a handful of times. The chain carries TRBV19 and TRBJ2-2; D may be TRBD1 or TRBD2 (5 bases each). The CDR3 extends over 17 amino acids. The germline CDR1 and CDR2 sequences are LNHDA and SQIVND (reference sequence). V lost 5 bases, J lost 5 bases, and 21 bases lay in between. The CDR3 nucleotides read TGTGCCAGTAGTTCCGGGGACCCGGTCCCGGGGACCGGGGAGCTGTTTTTT. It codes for CASSSGDPVPGTGELFF. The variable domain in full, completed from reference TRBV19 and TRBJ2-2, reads DGGITQSPKYLFRKEGQNVTLSCEQNLNHDAMYWYRQDPGQGLRLIYYSQIVNDFQKGDIAEGYSVSREKKESFPLTVTSAQKNPTAFYLCASSSGDPVPGTGELFFGEGSRLTVL.

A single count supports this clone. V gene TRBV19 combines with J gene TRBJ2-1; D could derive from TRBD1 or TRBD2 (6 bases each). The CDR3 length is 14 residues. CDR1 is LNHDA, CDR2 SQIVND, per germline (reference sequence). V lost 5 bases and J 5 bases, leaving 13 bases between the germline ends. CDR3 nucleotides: TGTGCCAGTAGTCTGGGGGGCCCACACAATGAGCAGTTCTTC. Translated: CASSLGGPHNEQFF.

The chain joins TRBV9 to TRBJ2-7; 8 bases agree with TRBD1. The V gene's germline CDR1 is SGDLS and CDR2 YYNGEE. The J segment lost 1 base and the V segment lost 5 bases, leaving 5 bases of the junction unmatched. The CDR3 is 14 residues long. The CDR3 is CASSTGGPSYEQYF. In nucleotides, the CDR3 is TGTGCCAGCAGTACAGGGGGTCCTTCCTACGAGCAGTACTTC.

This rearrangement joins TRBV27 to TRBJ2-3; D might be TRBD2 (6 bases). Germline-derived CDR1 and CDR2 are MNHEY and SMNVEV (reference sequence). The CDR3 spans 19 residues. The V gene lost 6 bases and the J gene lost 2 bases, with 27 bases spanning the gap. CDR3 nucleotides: TGTGCCAGCAGCAATAAGATAACCGGGAGCTGGCCGTACACAGATACGCAGTATTTT. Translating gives CASSNKITGSWPYTDTQYF.

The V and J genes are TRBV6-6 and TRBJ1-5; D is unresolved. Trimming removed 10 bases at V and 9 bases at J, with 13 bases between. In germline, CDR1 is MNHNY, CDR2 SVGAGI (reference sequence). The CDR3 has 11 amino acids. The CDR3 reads CATLGSGPQHF. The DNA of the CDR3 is TGTGCCACCCTCGGGAGCGGGCCCCAGCATTTT.

CDR3: CASSGIGGTEAFF. The CDR3 DNA sequence: TGTGCCAGCAGCGGGATTGGGGGGACTGAAGCTTTCTTT. J is TRBJ1-1 and V is TRBV9, with TRBD1 as a possible D gene (5 bases). Germline V lookup: CDR1 SGDLS, CDR2 YYNGEE. V shed 3 bases and J shed 5 bases, with 11 bases lying between them. The CDR3 has 13 amino acids.